A selection of T cell receptor beta chains follows, all from one sample in a study of cytomegalovirus exposure and HLA in healthy donors. The repertoire was sequenced with immunoSEQ multiplex PCR; TCRdb's copy has only in-frame clones and lacks some. In the table there are 200,000 to 250,000 clones, around four fifths of which are singletons. The sample was PBMCs. The receptors here all came from a woman in her fifties or sixties in good health and CMV-seropositive. The CDR3 runs from the conserved cysteine through the conserved F or W. D genes are given only for firm matches.

d_gene | j_gene | v_gene | CDR3aa
NA | TRBJ2-2 | TRBV28 | CASSLGSQNTGELFF
TRBD2 | TRBJ2-5 | TRBV30 | CAWSVQWGGETQYF
NA | TRBJ2-3 | TRBV5-1 | CASSLEVGGGSDTQYF
NA | TRBJ1-2 | TRBV30 | CAWKPGSNYGYTF
TRBD1 | TRBJ1-1 | TRBV5-1 | CASSDYGTGDTEAFF
NA | TRBJ2-3 | TRBV5-1 | CASRDPGGTDTQYF
NA | TRBJ1-2 | TRBV18 | CASSRTEGYTF
TRBD1 | TRBJ2-5 | TRBV5-1 | CASSLEGALETQYF
TRBD2 | TRBJ2-2 | TRBV27 | CASSFFRGGFGELFF
NA | TRBJ1-2 | TRBV2 | CASSPRGGSGYGYTF
NA | TRBJ2-7 | TRBV6-5 | CASSTRTAFIYEQYF
TRBD1 | TRBJ2-3 | TRBV5-4 | CASSMTGVTDTQYF
TRBD2 | TRBJ2-2 | TRBV7-2 | CASSTWTSGGGANTGELFF
TRBD2 | TRBJ2-2 | TRBV30 | CAWTRLAGITGELFF
NA | TRBJ2-5 | TRBV11-3 | CASSLNRAGEQYF
NA | TRBJ2-7 | TRBV11-3 | CASSPGLVPYEQYF
NA | TRBJ2-3 | TRBV18 | CASSLGPTDTQYF
TRBD2 | TRBJ2-7 | TRBV7-6 | CASSTRGGRTTYEQYF
TRBD2 | TRBJ2-7 | TRBV19 | CASSPGLAGLAYEQYF
NA | TRBJ1-5 | TRBV9 | CASSVGGGLNQPQHF
NA | TRBJ1-1 | TRBV19 | CASSNTVGGLTEAFF
TRBD2 | TRBJ2-7 | TRBV5-1 | CASSLGVAGDGGQYF
NA | TRBJ2-2 | TRBV2 | CASSAGTTGELFF
NA | TRBJ1-2 | TRBV29-1 | CSVDTNRVGGYTF
TRBD1 | TRBJ1-2 | TRBV5-1 | CASSLAPGQGGHGYTF
NA | TRBJ2-1 | TRBV4-1 | CASSLSEGGAREQFF
TRBD1 | TRBJ1-6 | TRBV7-2 | CASSRDRGHYNSPLHF
NA | TRBJ2-4 | TRBV6-1 | CASSLTHQRAHF
NA | TRBJ2-1 | TRBV27 | CASSLRAGGYNEQFF
NA | TRBJ2-2 | TRBV5-1 | CASSLGQGTGELFF
TRBD1 | TRBJ1-1 | TRBV5-1 | CASTILGQGDEAFF
TRBD1 | TRBJ1-5 | TRBV11-2 | CASSFGQGVYQPQHF
TRBD1 | TRBJ1-1 | TRBV18 | CASSIQGSEAFF
NA | TRBJ2-2 | TRBV12-2 | CASSSTLGGGLFYTGELFF
NA | TRBJ2-5 | TRBV2 | CASRGDGETQYF
TRBD1 | TRBJ1-1 | TRBV5-1 | CASSQDRADTEAFF
TRBD2 | TRBJ2-7 | TRBV28 | CASSLGGGLEYEQYF
NA | TRBJ2-5 | TRBV5-1 | CASSPAGQKETQYF
TRBD2 | TRBJ2-3 | TRBV12-5 | CASGPGLGWDTQYF
NA | TRBJ1-3 | TRBV5-4 | CASSLGSAGVNTIYF
NA | TRBJ1-2 | TRBV7-8 | CASSPEVLAAANYGYTF
NA | TRBJ1-6 | TRBV9 | CASSPSSAGSFNSPLHF
NA | TRBJ2-3 | TRBV18 | CASSPIGDSTDTQYF
TRBD2 | TRBJ2-1 | TRBV6-7 | CASSYRAARVTTSGRNEQFF
NA | TRBJ1-1 | TRBV5-1 | CASSNGQKNTEAFF
NA | TRBJ2-1 | TRBV4-2 | CASSQDTPSYNEQFF
TRBD2 | TRBJ2-3 | TRBV18 | CASSPPLAGGTDTQYF
TRBD1 | TRBJ2-2 | TRBV18 | CASSRTGSTGELFF
TRBD1 | TRBJ1-4 | TRBV30 | CAWSVQGGSGEKLFF
TRBD1 | TRBJ2-7 | TRBV5-1 | CASSPGQARDEQYF
TRBD1 | TRBJ2-5 | TRBV5-1 | CASSLIGTVQETQYF
TRBD1 | TRBJ2-7 | TRBV6-5 | CASSSRDRLNSYEQYF
TRBD2 | NA | TRBV28 | CAIEPSGGDEQYF
NA | TRBJ2-1 | TRBV9 | CASSADGSSYNEQFF
TRBD2 | TRBJ2-3 | TRBV25-1 | CASSDRGGDTDTQYF
NA | TRBJ1-3 | TRBV7-9 | CSWRPTVSSGNTIYF
TRBD1 | TRBJ2-7 | TRBV5-4 | CASTSGAGGHEQYF